The 26 T cell receptor beta chains below were found in one sample sequenced in a study of a mutant IDH1 vaccine in newly diagnosed glioma. The time point here: baseline, week 1 (first vaccination visit). The treatment: pre-vaccination baseline after standard-of-care therapy. Produced via immunoSEQ multiplex PCR; TCRdb's table is partial and in-frame only. There are approximately 70,000 clones in the sample; 80% to 90% occur only once, and around 3% lies in the top ten. Sequenced material: PBMCs, taken from a glioma patient treated with radiotherapy, temozolomide or both. The receptors derive from a man aged 25 to 40 with glioma.

V gene TRBV6-5 combines with J gene TRBJ2-7, with D perhaps TRBD2 (5 bases). The germline V gene has CDR1 MNHEY and CDR2 SVGAGI. CDR3 length equals 15 residues. V gave up 1 base and J gave up 3 bases, with 13 bases separating them. CDR3 sequence (DNA): TGTGCCAGCAGTTACTTGCGTATGGAGGTCTACGAGCAGTACTTC. It specifies CASSYLRMEVYEQYF.

The chain combines TRBV6-6 with TRBJ2-5, with D perhaps TRBD1 or TRBD2 (5 bases each). The CDR3 totals 16 residues. Trimming shortened V by 5 bases and J by 5 bases, and 21 bases separated the two germline ends. The germline V gene has CDR1 MNHNY and CDR2 SVGAGI (reference sequence). CDR3 in DNA: TGTGCCAGCAGTCCCACCAAGGGACCCTGGGGGGAGACCCAGTACTTC. As protein: CASSPTKGPWGETQYF.

This clone was recorded only once. The chain joins TRBV2 to TRBJ1-6; D gene uncertain. CDR1 is SNHLY, CDR2 FYNNEI, per germline. This CDR3 is 14 amino acids long. The V and J ends lost 10 bases and 0 bases respectively, with 10 bases between them. The CDR3 DNA reads TGTGCCATCCATCGGAGCTCCTATAATTCACCCCTCCACTTT. This sequence encodes CAIHRSSYNSPLHF.

The V and J genes are TRBV19 and TRBJ2-7, with D perhaps TRBD1 (5 bases). V shed 6 bases and J shed 2 bases, with 14 bases lying between them. The CDR3 consists of 14 residues. Looked up from germline, CDR1 is LNHDA and CDR2 is SQIVND (reference sequence). The CDR3 region is CASSPAMGPYEQYF. The CDR3 DNA reads as TGTGCCAGTAGCCCCGCGATGGGGCCCTACGAGCAGTACTTC. Together with reference TRBV19 and TRBJ2-7, the CDR3 gives the full variable domain: DGGITQSPKYLFRKEGQNVTLSCEQNLNHDAMYWYRQDPGQGLRLIYYSQIVNDFQKGDIAEGYSVSREKKESFPLTVTSAQKNPTAFYLCASSPAMGPYEQYFGPGTRLTVT.

V usage is TRBV6-1 and J usage is TRBJ2-7; tentatively, D is TRBD1 (6 bases). The CDR3 is made up of 14 amino acids. CDR1 MNHNS and CDR2 SASEGT come from the germline V gene. Trimming took 5 bases from V and 7 from J, leaving 18 bases between them. The CDR3 loop is CASSKTGLAGEQYF. CDR3 nucleotide sequence: TGTGCCAGCAGTAAGACAGGCCTGGCTGGGGAGCAGTACTTC.

The V call is TRBV5-1, the J call TRBJ2-3; 7 bases agree with TRBD1. Germline values: CDR1 SGHRS, CDR2 YFSETQ. Trimming removed 5 bases from V and 0 bases from J; junction bases left unmatched: 9. The CDR3 covers 16 residues. As DNA, the CDR3 is TGCGCCAGCAGGACGGGACAGCCGAGTAGCACAGATACGCAGTATTTT. Protein: CASRTGQPSSTDTQYF.

The chain carries TRBV30 and TRBJ1-6; TRBD1 matches at 9 bases. From germline, CDR1 is GTSNPN and CDR2 SVGIG (reference sequence). Trimming at V came to 2 bases and at J to 10 bases, leaving 6 bases not matched to a gene. The length of the CDR3 is 14 residues. CDR3 loop: CAWSSGQGGSPLHF. The CDR3 DNA is TGTGCCTGGAGTTCGGGACAGGGCGGATCACCCCTCCACTTT.

The V and J genes are TRBV7-8 and TRBJ1-1; TRBD1 matches 9 bases. CDR3 length: 16 residues. The germline gives CDR1 SGHVS, CDR2 FQNEAQ. J lost 5 bases, V lost 5 bases, and 12 bases had no gene match. The CDR3 sequence is CASSQPSTGGWTEAFF. Written as DNA, the CDR3 is TGTGCCAGCAGCCAACCCTCGACAGGGGGATGGACTGAAGCTTTCTTT.

The gene calls are TRBV7-2 and TRBJ1-2; weak D call: TRBD1 (5 bases). The length of the CDR3 is 15 residues. CDR1 is SGHTA, CDR2 FQGNSA, per germline. Trimming left V 2 bases short and J 5 bases short, with 15 bases between. CDR3 region: CASSLRFRDTYGYTF. DNA for the CDR3: TGTGCCAGCAGCTTACGATTCAGGGATACGTATGGCTACACCTTC.

The CDR3: CASSVRYSRGGYGYTF. The CDR3 DNA is TGTGCCAGCAGTGTACGATACTCCCGAGGGGGCTATGGCTACACCTTC. The V call is TRBV2, the J call TRBJ1-2; the D gene is possibly TRBD1 (6 bases). V shed 4 bases and J shed 4 bases, with 19 bases lying between them. The CDR3 length is 16 residues. CDR1 SNHLY and CDR2 FYNNEI come from the germline V gene.

The genes are TRBV7-9 and TRBJ1-1, with D hard to call. V was pared by 2 bases and J by 5 bases, with 15 bases between. The CDR3 covers 15 residues. Per the germline V gene, CDR1 is SEHNR and CDR2 is FQNEAQ (reference sequence). CDR3 region: CASSLRFLGGTEAFF. The CDR3 coding sequence is TGTGCCAGCAGCTTAAGGTTCCTGGGAGGGACTGAAGCTTTCTTT.

The chain carries TRBV7-2 and TRBJ2-5; 9 bases match TRBD1. The J segment lost 7 bases and the V segment lost 0 bases, leaving 6 bases of the junction unmatched. CDR3 size: 15 residues. Germline V gene sequence: CDR1 SGHTA, CDR2 FQGNSA. The CDR3 DNA is TGTGCCAGCAGCTTAGCGCTGCAGGGACAGGGGACCCAGTACTTC. Translating it yields CASSLALQGQGTQYF.

This chain joins TRBV11-2 and TRBJ1-4; 8 bases map to TRBD1. V shed 3 bases and J 1 base; nucleotides not matched to a gene: 4. Germline V gene sequence: CDR1 SGHAT, CDR2 FQNNGV. The CDR3 has 16 amino acids. The CDR3 here is CASSFGTGGTNEKLFF. In DNA, the CDR3 is TGTGCCAGCAGCTTCGGAACAGGGGGAACTAATGAAAAACTGTTTTTT.

J is TRBJ1-1 and V is TRBV5-1; D not certain. The CDR3 length is 15 residues. Trimming removed 5 bases at V and 5 bases at J, with 19 bases between. Germline assignment: CDR1 SGHRS and CDR2 YFSETQ. The CDR3 sequence is CASRSEGLRGTEAFF. The CDR3 nucleotides are TGCGCCAGCAGAAGTGAGGGTTTGAGAGGAACTGAAGCTTTCTTT.

The chain carries TRBV21-1 and TRBJ2-6; the D call in the table, TRBD1, was not verified against the DNA. TRBV21-1 is marked as a pseudogene. The CDR3 is 16 residues long. The CDR3 region has the DNA TGTGCCAGCAGCTTAACAGGTTGCTCTGGGGCCAACGTCCTGACTTTC. Amino acid sequence: CASSLTGCSGANVLTF.

The V gene is TRBV11-3, the J gene TRBJ2-7; D is perhaps TRBD1 (5 bases). The CDR3 consists of 13 residues. Germline lookup yields CDR1 SGHNT and CDR2 YENEEA. V shed 2 bases and J shed 6 bases, with 11 bases lying between them. The CDR3 loop reads CASSLTGSIEQYF. CDR3 in DNA: TGTGCCAGCAGCTTAACAGGAAGCATCGAGCAGTACTTC.

The CDR3 sequence: CASTPDRGLYNSPLHF. CDR3 in DNA: TGTGCCAGCACTCCGGACAGGGGGCTTTACAATTCACCCCTCCACTTT. V is TRBV2 and J is TRBJ1-6; 11 positions agree with TRBD1. The ends lost 7 bases at V and 7 bases at J; junction bases unmatched: 9. The V gene's germline CDR1 is SNHLY and CDR2 FYNNEI. This CDR3 spans 16 amino acids.

This chain connects TRBV7-9 to TRBJ2-5; possible D gene TRBD1, 6 bases. CDR1 is SEHNR, CDR2 FQNEAQ, per germline (reference sequence). The V end was cut by 5 bases, the J end by 5 bases, with 21 bases between. The CDR3 has 16 residues. CDR3 in amino acids: CASSPWTADNAETQYF. The CDR3 nucleotides read TGTGCCAGCAGCCCGTGGACAGCGGATAATGCCGAGACCCAGTACTTC. The entire variable domain, with the rest obtained from reference TRBV7-9 and TRBJ2-5, is as follows: DTGVSQNPRHKITKRGQNVTFRCDPISEHNRLYWYRQTLGQGPEFLTYFQNEAQLEKSRLLSDRFSAERPKGSFSTLEIQRTEQGDSAMYLCASSPWTADNAETQYFGPGTRLLVL.

The genes are TRBV6-4 and TRBJ2-2, with 9 nucleotides matching TRBD1. With 5 bases clipped from V and 5 bases from J, the junction kept 3 bases outside the gene matches. CDR1 is MRHNA and CDR2 is SNTAGT in the germline V gene. The CDR3 loop spans 14 amino acids. In DNA form, the CDR3 reads TGTGCCAGCAGTCCGGGACAGGGTACCGGGGAGCTGTTTTTT. Its translation is CASSPGQGTGELFF.

CDR3 nucleotide sequence: TGTGCCAGCACCGAGATGGGACAGGGACGCACAGATACGCAGTATTTT. Translated, it gives CASTEMGQGRTDTQYF. The chain employs TRBV2 and TRBJ2-3, with 9 nucleotides matching TRBD1. The germline V gene has CDR1 SNHLY and CDR2 FYNNEI. Trimming took 7 bases from V and 1 from J; bases not matched to a gene: 9. The CDR3 length is 16 residues. Full variable domain (rest looked up from reference TRBV2 and TRBJ2-3): EPEVTQTPSHQVTQMGQEVILRCVPISNHLYFYWYRQILGQKVEFLVSFYNNEISEKSEIFDDQFSVERPDGSNFTLKIRSTKLEDSAMYFCASTEMGQGRTDTQYFGPGTRLTVL.

The chain links TRBV9 to TRBJ1-2; 7 bases fit TRBD1. Trimming cost V 3 bases and J 8 bases; bases outside gene matches: 7. The CDR3 is 13 residues long. CDR1 SGDLS and CDR2 YYNGEE come from the germline V gene. DNA for the CDR3: TGTGCCAGCAGCGGCCGGGACAGTAAAGGCTACACCTTC. Translation gives CASSGRDSKGYTF. The full variable domain, completed using reference TRBV9 and TRBJ1-2, is DSGVTQTPKHLITATGQRVTLRCSPRSGDLSVYWYQQSLDQGLQFLIQYYNGEERAKGNILERFSAQQFPDLHSELNLSSLELGDSALYFCASSGRDSKGYTFGSGTRLTVV.

V is TRBV18 and J is TRBJ2-3, with TRBD2 matching 7 bases. CDR3 length: 16 amino acids. Trimming took 3 bases from V and 1 from J; bases not matched to a gene: 7. Germline V CDR1 and CDR2: KGHSH, LQKENI. The CDR3 sequence: CASSPPGLAGTDTQYF. The CDR3 DNA is TGTGCCAGCTCACCTCCCGGGCTAGCGGGCACAGATACGCAGTATTTT. Based on the CDR3 plus reference TRBV18 and TRBJ2-3, the full variable domain is NAGVMQNPRHLVRRRGQEARLRCSPMKGHSHVYWYRQLPEEGLKFMVYLQKENIIDESGMPKERFSAEFPKEGPSILRIQQVVRGDSAAYFCASSPPGLAGTDTQYFGPGTRLTVL.

The V gene is TRBV6-1, the J gene TRBJ1-2, with D hard to call. Germline CDR1 MNHNS, CDR2 SASEGT. Between the trimmed V and J ends, which lost 4 bases and 1 base, there was a span of 7 bases. The length of the CDR3 is 13 residues. DNA of the CDR3: TGTGCCAGCAGTGGGAACCTTAACTATGGCTACACCTTC. It codes for CASSGNLNYGYTF.

This rearrangement joins TRBV6-1 to TRBJ1-5; D is unclear. Germline CDR1 and CDR2: MNHNS and SASEGT. The germline V and J ends were trimmed by 6 bases and 5 bases, with 11 bases remaining between them. This CDR3 is 13 amino acids long. The CDR3 reads CASSNQLYQPQHF. DNA of the CDR3: TGTGCCAGCAGCAACCAACTTTATCAGCCCCAGCATTTT.

CDR3 DNA: TGTGCCAGCAGCTTCAACCCCACGGACAGCTATGAAAAACTGTTTTTT. Encoded protein: CASSFNPTDSYEKLFF. The rearrangement uses TRBV9 and TRBJ1-4; D perhaps matches TRBD1 (6 bases). The CDR3 covers 16 residues. The V end was cut by 4 bases, the J end by 6 bases, with 19 bases between. Looked up from germline, CDR1 is SGDLS and CDR2 is YYNGEE. Looking up the rest from reference TRBV9 and TRBJ1-4 gives the full variable domain: DSGVTQTPKHLITATGQRVTLRCSPRSGDLSVYWYQQSLDQGLQFLIQYYNGEERAKGNILERFSAQQFPDLHSELNLSSLELGDSALYFCASSFNPTDSYEKLFFGSGTQLSVL.

This sequence joins TRBV5-1 and TRBJ2-7; 9 bases line up with TRBD1. CDR1 and CDR2 from the germline V gene are SGHRS and YFSETQ. This CDR3 has 15 amino acids. V shed 1 base, J shed 5 bases, and the junction held 7 bases outside the gene matches. The CDR3 region has the DNA TGCGCCAGCAGCTTGACAGGACAGGGGACCCACGAGCAGTACTTC. Translated, it gives CASSLTGQGTHEQYF.